What follows are 2 T cell receptor beta chains derived from one specimen sequenced in a study of T cells in women clearing cervical HPV infection. The protocol was immunoSEQ multiplex PCR, while the TCRdb copy is restricted to in-frame clones and leaves out a portion. The listing contains tens of thousands of clones. The sample taken for sequencing was blood buffy coat. These receptors were collected from a woman aged 18 to 75 with a cervical HPV16 infection that either progressed to CIN3+ or cleared (not recorded which).

In regard to this clone: At one of its ends the junction is not consistent with the germline gene, which may arise from a read error. The CDR3 end is not reached by the read, which stops 3 residues before it; the germline J gene fills it in. This sequence joins TRBV7-7 and TRBJ2-7, with 8 nucleotides matching TRBD1. The CDR3 runs 14 residues. Germline V lookup: CDR1 SSHAT, CDR2 FNYEAQ (reference sequence). The part of the CDR3 DNA that was read is TGTGCTAGCAGCTTACCGACAGGGGCCCCCGAG. Translating it yields CASSLPTGAPE. The complete CDR3 sequence is CASSLPTGAPEQYF.

Regarding this clone: The CDR3 end falls 3 residues outside the read, so it is completed with the germline J gene. The V gene is TRBV2, the J gene TRBJ1-4; possible D gene TRBD1, 6 bases. The CDR3 has 15 residues. The ends were cut back, 3 bases at V and 8 bases at J, with 16 bases in the middle. In germline, CDR1 is SNHLY, CDR2 FYNNEI. The CDR3 bases that were read are TGTGCCAGCAGTGACCCACAGGGAGGAGGAGAAAAA. Amino acid sequence: CASSDPQGGGEK. The complete CDR3 reads CASSDPQGGGEKLFF.